This TCR beta chain was sequenced for a study of T cell responses to AZD1222 COVID-19 vaccine. The sample holds a few counts of this clone. What it binds is unknown. The CDR3 totals 13 residues. With V trimmed by 6 bases and J by 4 bases, 3 bases remained unmatched. From germline, CDR1 is MDHEN and CDR2 SYDVKM. Notes on the study in general: Clonal diversity was possibly underestimated, and white British individuals and females predominated among donors. Along spike, vaccine-associated CD4 TCRs were found throughout, with dominance at 160-218 and 743-854. The study reported that nearly half of spike-specific TCRs target unmutated variant regions.

Assay: immunoSEQ multiplex PCR; the TCRdb copy retains only in-frame clones and omits some. The table has some 150,000 clones, roughly 80% seen once; the top ten hold roughly 4.5%. The chain combines TRBV28 with TRBJ1-2; 9 nucleotides align to TRBD1. This receptor was identified in an adult in good health. Sequencing was performed on peripheral blood, taken on day 0 of MenACWY control vaccination. CDR3 in amino acids: CASRGQGAYGYTF. CDR3 bases: TGTGCCAGCAGGGGACAGGGTGCCTATGGCTACACCTTC.